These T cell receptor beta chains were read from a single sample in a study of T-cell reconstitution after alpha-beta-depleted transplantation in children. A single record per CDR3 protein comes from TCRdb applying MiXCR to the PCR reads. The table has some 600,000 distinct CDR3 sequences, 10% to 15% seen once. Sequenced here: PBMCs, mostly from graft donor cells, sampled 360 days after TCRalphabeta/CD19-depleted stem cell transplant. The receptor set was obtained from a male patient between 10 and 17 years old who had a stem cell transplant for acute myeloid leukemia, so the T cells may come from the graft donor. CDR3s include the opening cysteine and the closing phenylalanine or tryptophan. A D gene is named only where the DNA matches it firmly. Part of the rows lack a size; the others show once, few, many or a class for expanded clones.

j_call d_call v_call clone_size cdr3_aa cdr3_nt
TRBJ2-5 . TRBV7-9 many CASSLEGTQYF TGTGCCAGCAGCTTAGAGGGAACCCAGTACTTC
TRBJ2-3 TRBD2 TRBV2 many CASARRLAGVLSRDTQYF TGTGCCAGCGCCCGGAGACTAGCGGGAGTCCTATCCCGAGATACGCAGTATTTT
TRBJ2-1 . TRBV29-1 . CSVVRISYNEQFF TGCAGCGTTGTCAGGATCTCCTACAATGAGCAGTTCTTC
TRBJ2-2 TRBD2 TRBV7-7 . CASSEQGLGVGGELFF TGTGCTAGCAGCGAGCAGGGACTAGGAGTCGGAGGGGAGCTGTTTTTT
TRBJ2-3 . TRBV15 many CATSRDPTVDTQYF TGTGCCACCAGCAGAGATCCCACCGTTGATACGCAGTATTTT
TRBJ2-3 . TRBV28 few CASSLWWEAAEDTQYF TGTGCCAGCAGTTTATGGTGGGAGGCCGCTGAAGATACGCAGTATTTT
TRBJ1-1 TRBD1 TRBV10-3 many CAISWGQKNTEAFF TGTGCCATCAGCTGGGGACAGAAGAACACTGAAGCTTTCTTT
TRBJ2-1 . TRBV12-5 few CASGFPQFF TGTGCTAGTGGTTTTCCGCAGTTCTTC
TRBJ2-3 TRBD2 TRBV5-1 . CASSLNSGSASTDTQYF TGCGCCAGCAGCCTGAATAGCGGGAGCGCTAGCACAGATACGCAGTATTTT
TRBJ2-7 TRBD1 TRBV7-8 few CASSLGGQGASEQYF TGTGCCAGCAGCTTAGGTGGACAGGGGGCTTCCGAGCAGTACTTC
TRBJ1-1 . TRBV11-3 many CASSLAKADEAFF TGTGCCAGCAGCTTAGCTAAGGCAGATGAAGCTTTCTTT
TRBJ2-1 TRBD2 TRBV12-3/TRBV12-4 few CASSLRPWTSPSYNEQFF TGTGCCAGCAGTTTACGGCCCTGGACTAGCCCCTCCTACAATGAGCAGTTCTTC
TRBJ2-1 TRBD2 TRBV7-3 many CASSLGGGPYNEQFF TGTGCCAGCAGCTTGGGGGGAGGGCCCTACAATGAGCAGTTCTTC
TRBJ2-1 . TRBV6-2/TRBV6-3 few CASSEGLIPLSYNEQFF TGTGCCAGCAGTGAGGGACTGATACCACTCTCCTACAATGAGCAGTTCTTC
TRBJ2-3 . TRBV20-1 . CSSLLSDTQYF TGCAGCTCACTTTTATCAGATACGCAGTATTTT
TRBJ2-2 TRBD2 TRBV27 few CASRFMAGGTGELFF TGTGCCAGCAGGTTCATGGCGGGAGGTACCGGGGAGCTGTTTTTT
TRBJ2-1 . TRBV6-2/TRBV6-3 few CASSRDWKQFF TGTGCCAGCAGCCGGGACTGGAAGCAGTTCTTC
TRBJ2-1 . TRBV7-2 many CASSLAPAVNEQFF TGTGCCAGCAGCTTAGCGCCGGCGGTCAATGAGCAGTTCTTC
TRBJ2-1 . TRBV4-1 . CASSQVGSSHNEQFF TGCGCCAGCAGCCAAGTCGGATCGAGTCACAATGAGCAGTTCTTC
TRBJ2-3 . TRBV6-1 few CASGRDFSTDTQYF TGTGCCAGCGGAAGGGACTTTAGCACAGATACGCAGTATTTT
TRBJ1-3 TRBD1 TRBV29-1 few CSVEGTGEAGNTIYF TGCAGCGTTGAAGGGACAGGGGAAGCTGGAAACACCATATATTTT
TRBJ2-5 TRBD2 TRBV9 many CASSVDPLAGLQETQYF TGTGCCAGCAGCGTAGACCCCCTAGCGGGCCTCCAAGAGACCCAGTACTTC
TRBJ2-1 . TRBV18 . CASSPGYSAYNEQFF TGTGCCAGCTCACCAGGGTACAGTGCCTACAATGAGCAGTTCTTC
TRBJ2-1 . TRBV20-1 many CSAKDSLDRGDHEQFF TGCAGTGCAAAGGATTCGTTAGATAGGGGGGACCATGAGCAGTTCTTC
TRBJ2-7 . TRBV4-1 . CASSQVHLRGEQYF TGCGCCAGCAGCCAAGTACACCTGAGGGGCGAGCAGTACTTC
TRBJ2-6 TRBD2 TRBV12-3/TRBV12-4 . CALLLAGGTSGANVLTF TGTGCCCTCTTACTAGCGGGAGGGACCTCTGGGGCCAACGTCCTGACTTTC
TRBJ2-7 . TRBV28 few CASSLLGLGPRYF TGTGCCAGCAGTTTATTGGGACTCGGGCCCCGGTACTTC
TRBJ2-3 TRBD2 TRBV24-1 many CATSDFRGQPSSGRPDTQYF TGTGCCACCAGTGATTTTCGTGGACAGCCGTCAAGCGGGAGGCCTGATACGCAGTATTTT
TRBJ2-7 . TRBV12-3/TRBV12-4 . CASSLRVQTDEQYF TGTGCCAGCAGTTTAAGGGTCCAGACGGACGAGCAGTACTTC